This T cell receptor beta chain comes out of a study of T cells in Graves' hyperthyroidism and ophthalmopathy. V lost 9 bases and J lost 5; bases outside the gene matches: 7. The length of the CDR3 is 15 residues. Germline lookup yields CDR1 LNHDA and CDR2 SQIVND (reference sequence). RNA transcripts yielded amplified TCR beta CDR3 regions. HTBI primers were the set used in a first-round RT-PCR of the TCR CDR3. A single record per CDR3 protein comes from TCRdb applying MiXCR to the multiplex PCR reads. Of roughly 700,000 distinct CDR3 sequences in the sample, just over 35% were seen once. This TCR was sampled from a woman between 40 and 50 years old with Graves' hyperthyroidism. This rearrangement joins TRBV19 to TRBJ2-2, with TRBD2 matching 12 bases. The sample was blood. This chain's CDR3 is CASSPSGRATGELFF. The CDR3 DNA follows: TGTGCCAGCAGTCCTAGCGGGAGGGCTACCGGGGAGCTGTTTTTT.